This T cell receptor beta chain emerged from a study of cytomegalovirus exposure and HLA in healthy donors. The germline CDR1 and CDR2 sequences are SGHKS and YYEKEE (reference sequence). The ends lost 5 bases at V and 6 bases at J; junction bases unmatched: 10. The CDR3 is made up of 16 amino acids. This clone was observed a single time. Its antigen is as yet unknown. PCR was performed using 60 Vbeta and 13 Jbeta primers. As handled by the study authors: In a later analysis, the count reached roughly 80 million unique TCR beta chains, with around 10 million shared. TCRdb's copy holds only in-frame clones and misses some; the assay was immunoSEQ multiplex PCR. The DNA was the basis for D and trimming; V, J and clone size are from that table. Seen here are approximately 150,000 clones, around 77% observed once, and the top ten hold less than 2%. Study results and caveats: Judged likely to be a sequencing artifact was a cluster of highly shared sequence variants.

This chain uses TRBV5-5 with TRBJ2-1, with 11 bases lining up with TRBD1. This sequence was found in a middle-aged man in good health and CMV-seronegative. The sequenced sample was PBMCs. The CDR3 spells CASSFPGGTGGNEQFF. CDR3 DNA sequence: TGTGCCAGCAGTTTCCCCGGGGGGACAGGGGGCAATGAGCAGTTCTTC. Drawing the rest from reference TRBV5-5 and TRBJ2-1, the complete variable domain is DAGVTQSPTHLIKTRGQQVTLRCSPISGHKSVSWYQQVLGQGPQFIFQYYEKEERGRGNFPDRFSARQFPNYSSELNVNALLLGDSALYLCASSFPGGTGGNEQFFGPGTRLTVL.